Detailed here is one TCR beta chain. Its cognate antigen is unknown. The data stem from a study of T cell responses to AZD1222 COVID-19 vaccine. Germline loops: CDR1 KGHSH, CDR2 LQKENI. Losses at the gene ends were 4 bases for V and 8 bases for J; bases not matched to a gene: 7. This CDR3 spans 13 amino acids. Study outcomes and limitations: Reportedly, nearly half the spike-specific TCRs target unmutated variant regions. Most donors were white British, females outnumbered males, and clonal diversity was possibly underestimated. Along spike, vaccine-associated CD4 TCRs were found throughout, with dominance at 160-218 and 743-854. Repertoire collection took place solely once the T cell response had peaked.

The assay was immunoSEQ multiplex PCR, and TCRdb's table has in-frame clones only and misses some. The sample contains 130,000 to 150,000 clones, roughly 87% of which appear only once. The chain recombines TRBV18 with TRBJ1-1; 7 bases align to TRBD1. The receptor was derived from an adult in good health. The input for sequencing was peripheral blood, taken on day 0 of AZD1222 vaccination. The CDR3 DNA is TGTGCCAGCTCACAAGGGACAGCTCTAGAAGCTTTCTTT. As protein: CASSQGTALEAFF.